One T cell receptor beta chain is described in this entry. This sample is part of a study of human thymus T cells. Resections removed during corrective heart surgery provided the thymus tissue used. This CDR3 has 14 residues. V lost 0 bases to trimming and J lost 6 bases, with 11 bases between them. CDR1 and CDR2 from the germline V gene are MGHRA and YSYEKL. Clones were sequenced by immunoSEQ multiplex PCR, and TCRdb holds only the in-frame ones, with some missing. The table lists about 78,000 clones, about 96% of them singletons. This chain connects TRBV4-1 to TRBJ2-5; the D is unclear. Sequencing was performed on thymus tissue. The sequence was collected from a boy under two years old with a congenital heart defect but otherwise immunologically healthy. The CDR3 protein is CASSQEDRLKTQYF. CDR3 DNA: TGCGCCAGCAGCCAAGAGGACCGCCTGAAGACCCAGTACTTC.